The entry below describes one TCR beta chain. Its specific antigen is unknown. The record has no base qualities; no much larger clone is one base away. Library creation used the immunoSEQ multiplex PCR assay. For the multiplex PCR, a mixture combining 60 forward primers for TCR Vbeta segments and 13 reverse primers for TCR Jbeta segments was used. Amplification of the CDR3 region of rearranged TCR beta genes was performed with a multiplex PCR assay on genomic DNA. On the Illumina HiSeq System, the amplified TCR beta libraries were sequenced as 87-base-pair reads. The study's processing was this. In a later analysis, tens of millions of unique TCR beta chains were counted across the 690 or so repertoires, and roughly 10 million of these chains were shared by at least two donors. Raw reads were error-corrected and collapsed into unique sequences by a nearest-neighbor algorithm in which closely related sequences were merged to remove PCR and sequencing errors. CDR3 sequences were aligned to IMGT reference sequences to assign V, D and J gene segments. For a sequence to be retained, at least a six-nucleotide match to both a V gene segment and a J gene segment was required. A rearrangement counted as productive if the CDR3 had no stop codons and remained in frame with V and J, and every other rearrangement counted as non-productive. CDR3 was defined by IMGT convention, running from the second conserved V-encoded cysteine to the conserved J-encoded phenylalanine. In an earlier analysis of 587 of the donors, sequences lacking an unambiguous match to a single V gene segment were excluded. In an earlier analysis of a few hundred of the donors, a V segment was called functional when productive rearrangements were above 56.7%, and segregating when the standard deviation between donors exceeded 5%. A statistical classification framework was built to diagnose cytomegalovirus status from the catalog of TCR beta chain sequences. A later analysis assigned V and J genes by comparing TCR nucleotide sequences with IMGT/GENE-DB human TR gene sequences. In a later analysis, CDR3 sequences and most-parsimonious VDJ recombination scenarios were assigned using the TCRdist pipeline. In a later analysis, each TCR beta chain was defined by its CDR3 amino acid sequence together with its V-gene family, and reads without a unique V-gene family were excluded. To address suspected cross-contamination and a sequencing artifact, a later analysis removed several hundred highly shared, low-generation-probability nucleotide sequences. For each public chain, a later analysis derived a clonal expansion index from normalized ranks of inferred template counts within each repertoire. In a later analysis, generation probabilities were computed using a VDJ recombination model fitted to out-of-frame rearrangements, and the results were checked against IGoR. A later analysis scored TCR-TCR, TCR-HLA and TCR-CMV co-occurrence with hypergeometric tests, applying a repertoire-size bias correction to TCR pairs. A later analysis estimated false discovery rates by permuting HLA or CMV assignments 20 times. In a later analysis, co-occurring TCRs were grouped with DBSCAN, and TCRdist sequence similarity was added when clustering was performed within HLA-allele-positive subsets. Repertoires with fewer than 30,000 or more than 120,000 public chains were left out of co-occurrence clustering, as were a few repertoires with anomalous nucleotide sharing. In its TCRdb copy, this immuneACCESS table keeps in-frame sequences only and misses some clones. Where compared with another copy, unresolved V genes explain less than half of these, and the others have no known cause. That table is the source of V, J and clone size, and D and trimming were worked out from the DNA. Within this sample are around 130,000 clones, with approximately 89% of them counted one time only. The ten largest clones take up about 7% of the sample.

This record comes from a study of cytomegalovirus exposure and HLA in healthy donors (dated by TCRdb to about 2017). Regarding the complete study: In an earlier analysis of fewer than 750 of the donors, roughly 300 Gb of sequence data and 90 million to 120 million unique TCR beta sequences from 180 million or so T cells were reported. Rather than using new phenotypic data, the later analysis identified candidate immune exposures from TCR beta sequences and from how often those sequences occurred across donors. Roughly five DR-DQ haplotypes were treated as single units for association and clustering because of strong linkage in the cohort. Typing coverage differed by locus: A, B, C, DRB1 and DQB1 were typed in roughly 620-630 donors, DQA1 in roughly 510, DPA1 in nearly 610, and DPB1 in 450 to 480. Donor age, sex, ethnicity and CMV serostatus were collected together with the repertoire data. In a later genetic analysis, genome-wide SNP genotypes for about 65% of the roughly 700 donors were used, and that subset was treated as a discovery cohort. The genetic ancestry cluster associated with self-reported Caucasian donors included roughly 84% of the 300 to 400 genotyped donors. High-throughput TCR immunosequencing, statistical association of individual TCRs with disease status, and machine learning were combined to predict cytomegalovirus infection status. An earlier analysis of fewer than 700 of the donors applied high-throughput TCR beta sequencing to assess whether each TCR beta V gene segment acted as functional or pseudogenic. Every discovery cohort repertoire had been produced on one sequencing platform. Using immunosequencing, the study profiled T cell repertoires from 500 to 800 subjects and related those repertoires to cytomegalovirus serostatus. A separate validation cohort of about 110 different subjects was used in addition to the roughly 670-subject first cohort. A later analysis re-analyzed previously published TCR beta repertoires from approximately 700 donors and added high-resolution HLA genotyping to study TCR occurrence patterns. The study aimed to test whether cataloging public T cell receptors could reveal signatures of past pathogen exposure. Across some 400 genotyped donors of the cohort, an average of about 250,000 unique TCR beta nucleotide sequences per donor were sequenced, and about a sixth of those sequences were non-productive. Class I and class II HLA loci were covered by the typing at four-digit resolution. An early release that covered around 590 HLA-typed donors contained approximately 300 gigabases of sequencing data and tens of millions of unique TCR sequences. The investigation overall reported the following: Because the 87-base-pair reads could not distinguish some IMGT-functional V segments, including TRBV6-2 and TRBV6-3, those segments were excluded. A later genetic analysis associated a missense DCLRE1C variant with V-gene and J-gene trimming of TCR beta chains, and an independent cohort replicated the association. According to a later genetic analysis, donors in an Asian-associated ancestry cluster had fewer N-insertions in productive TCRs than the approximately 650-donor mean. In both the original and validation cohorts, the classifier was reported to diagnose cytomegalovirus status with high specificity and sensitivity. According to the authors, the approach could potentially be generalized to other disease states and immunological phenotypes. Presence/absence analyses assumed roughly uniform sequencing depth across donors, an assumption that may not hold. A cluster of highly shared sequence variants was judged likely to be a technical artifact of the sequencing pipeline. In vitro tests confirmed that a few of the cytomegalovirus-associated TCR beta chains recognize cytomegalovirus antigens. Because HLA typing was unavailable for some donors at each locus, only the typed subset was used in association tests. Only TCR beta chains were sequenced in this cohort, and the absence of alpha or paired-chain data limited detectable features. The only immune exposure information available for the cohort was CMV serostatus. A total of 150 or so TCR beta chains were listed by the study as associated with cytomegalovirus. A later analysis found that HLA-associated TCR beta chains were more clonally expanded and had lower generation probabilities than equally common non-associated chains. According to a later analysis, most CMV-associated TCR beta chains appeared to be HLA-restricted, and the HLA associations seemed to be driven largely by CMV exposure. In an earlier analysis of 450 to 750 of the donors, most TCR beta V segments appeared in productive rearrangements about 87% or about 30% of the time, broadly matching IMGT annotations. In a later analysis, TCR association rates were found to vary across HLA loci, with the most associated TCRs seen for DRB1 alleles and the fewest for HLA-C alleles. At a false discovery rate of 0.05, a later analysis linked under 20,000 TCR beta sequences to specific HLA alleles. Correlated functional status among segregating V segments might be attributable to linkage disequilibrium, but an unknown experimental factor could not be ruled out. Roughly 17 rarely observed V segments, including chromosome 9 orphons, were excluded from the earlier analysis of about 600 of the donors because counts were too low. A further reported finding was that TCR beta sequences accurately predicted the HLA-A and HLA-B alleles for most subjects in the first cohort. When HLA alleles, especially DR and DQ, strongly co-occurred, TCR associations were difficult to assign to individual alleles. In a later analysis, several top co-occurrence clusters were reported to appear linked to parvovirus B19, influenza, CMV and Epstein-Barr virus. Most TCR sequences were observed very rarely across donors, whereas some public TCRs were present in many individuals.

In total, roughly 670 healthy bone marrow donors made up the cohort. All cohort members were sampled while nominally healthy, although unrecorded immune exposures were likely present. The donor tested CMV seropositive and was one of the 289 seropositive cohort members. Each donor provided a peripheral blood sample, and peripheral blood mononuclear cells were used for TCR beta sequencing. The Qiagen DNeasy Blood Extraction Kit was used to extract genomic DNA from the blood cell samples. The junction shows trimming of 0 bases on V and 0 bases on J, plus 11 bases between the germline ends. The CDR3 measures 16 amino acids from cysteine to phenylalanine. The kept DNA is CDR3 alone, 48 bases in frame from the first base. CDR1 and CDR2 are read off the germline V gene as SGHTA and FQGTGA.

This TCR came from a woman in her thirties in good health and CMV-seropositive. The receptor chain draws on TRBV7-3 and TRBJ1-2; the D gene is not confidently resolved. The sequenced sample was PBMCs. Here is the DNA: TGTGCCAGCAGCTTAACGAGTGCGGTTCCTAACTATGGCTACACCTTC. It encodes CASSLTSAVPNYGYTF. Full variable domain (CDR3 extended with the reference TRBV7-3 and TRBJ1-2 proteins): GAGVSQTPSNKVTEKGKYVELRCDPISGHTALYWYRQSLGQGPEFLIYFQGTGAADDSGLPNDRFFAVRPEGSVSTLKIQRTERGDSAVYLCASSLTSAVPNYGYTFGSGTRLTVV.